Listed below are T cell receptor beta chains from one sample, sequenced in a study of control samples from healthy donors and cancer patients. Clones were read by immunoSEQ multiplex PCR, and TCRdb kept only the in-frame ones, dropping some. The repertoire holds 20,000 to 25,000 clones, with under 90% as singletons. The material sequenced was PBMCs. The source is a man in his 60s with colorectal cancer. The CDR3 runs from the conserved cysteine through the conserved F or W. The D gene is left open where the match is weak. Clone size is shown for a subset of rows, as once, few, many or a class of expanded clone.

D	size	V	J	CDR3	DNA
TRBD2	NA	TRBV7-9	TRBJ2-1	CASSSHAGAEFF	TGTGCCAGCAGCTCCCACGCGGGAGCCGAGTTCTTC
NA	NA	TRBV19	TRBJ2-5	CASSPSGGGGTQYF	TGTGCCAGTAGCCCAAGTGGCGGAGGGGGGACCCAGTACTTC
NA	NA	TRBV9	TRBJ1-3	CASSARTGNTIYF	TGTGCCAGCAGCGCGAGAACGGGAAACACCATATATTTT
NA	NA	TRBV30	TRBJ2-7	CAWRGAHYEQYF	TGTGCCTGGAGGGGGGCTCACTACGAGCAGTACTTC
NA	NA	TRBV5-1	TRBJ1-1	CASSLGDMNTEAFF	TGCGCCAGCAGCTTGGGGGACATGAACACTGAAGCTTTCTTT
TRBD1	NA	TRBV7-9	TRBJ1-2	CASSSGGDGYTF	TGTGCCAGCAGCTCAGGGGGCGATGGCTACACCTTC
NA	few	TRBV12-3/TRBV12-4	TRBJ1-2	CASSFNNYGYTF	TGTGCCAGCAGTTTTAATAATTATGGCTACACCTTC
TRBD1	NA	TRBV3-1/TRBV3-2	TRBJ1-2	CASSLSGGGGYTF	TGTGCCAGCAGCCTCTCAGGGGGGGGAGGCTACACCTTC
TRBD1	NA	TRBV18	TRBJ1-6	CASSPTTGLYNSPLHF	TGTGCCAGCTCACCCACGACAGGGTTGTATAATTCACCCCTCCACTTT
NA	NA	TRBV30	TRBJ1-1	CAWSSRPPRLNTEAFF	TGTGCCTGGAGCTCTAGACCCCCCAGGCTCAACACTGAAGCTTTCTTT
NA	NA	TRBV7-8	TRBJ2-2	CASSLVYSTGELFF	TGTGCCAGCAGCTTAGTGTACAGCACCGGGGAGCTGTTTTTT
NA	NA	TRBV6-5	TRBJ1-6	CASRRDSGFSPLHF	TGTGCCAGCAGACGTGACAGCGGTTTTTCACCCCTCCACTTT
TRBD1	NA	TRBV27	TRBJ1-6	CASSFFGQGYDSPLHF	TGTGCCAGCAGTTTCTTCGGACAGGGTTACGATTCACCCCTCCACTTT
NA	NA	TRBV11-2	TRBJ2-4	CASSHVGREAKNIQYF	TGTGCCAGCAGCCACGTGGGGCGAGAAGCCAAAAACATTCAGTACTTC
NA	NA	TRBV5-4	TRBJ2-2	CASSRNTRAFTGELFF	TGTGCCAGCAGCAGAAACACGAGAGCTTTCACCGGGGAGCTGTTTTTT
NA	few	TRBV27	TRBJ2-7	CASSFSGTAGYREQYF	TGTGCCAGCAGTTTCTCCGGGACTGCCGGTTACCGCGAGCAGTACTTC
TRBD1	NA	TRBV25-1	TRBJ1-6	CASRGQGQNSPLHF	TGTGCCAGCAGGGGACAGGGTCAGAATTCACCCCTCCACTTT
NA	once	TRBV19	TRBJ2-6	CATGGPGANVLTF	TGTGCCACCGGAGGGCCGGGGGCCAACGTCCTGACTTTC
NA	NA	TRBV4-1	TRBJ2-5	CASSQEETQYF	TGCGCCAGCAGCCAGGAAGAGACCCAGTACTTC
NA	once	TRBV29-1	TRBJ1-3	CSVVEGVSGNTIYF	TGCAGCGTTGTAGAGGGTGTGAGTGGAAACACCATATATTTT
NA	NA	TRBV6-2/TRBV6-3	TRBJ1-5	CASTPTGAYNQPQHF	TGTGCCAGCACCCCGACAGGAGCGTACAATCAGCCCCAGCATTTT
NA	few	TRBV5-1	TRBJ1-3	CASSLYPGGNTIYF	TGCGCCAGCAGCTTGTATCCTGGGGGAAACACCATATATTTT
NA	once	TRBV5-8	TRBJ1-5	CASSLALYSNQPQHF	TGTGCCAGCAGCTTGGCCCTCTATAGCAATCAGCCCCAGCATTTT
TRBD1	NA	TRBV10-1	TRBJ2-1	CASSEMGGTGVDEQFF	TGCGCCAGCAGTGAAATGGGGGGGACAGGGGTCGATGAGCAGTTCTTC
TRBD1	NA	TRBV27	TRBJ2-2	CASSSRTGVGAMAGELFF	TGTGCCAGCAGTTCCAGGACAGGGGTGGGGGCGATGGCCGGGGAGCTGTTTTTT
NA	NA	TRBV7-2	TRBJ2-5	CASSLLLTSWETQYF	TGTGCCAGCAGCCTTCTTCTAACCTCCTGGGAGACCCAGTACTTC
NA	NA	TRBV15	TRBJ2-3	CATSRAGVGTDTQYF	TGTGCCACCAGCAGAGCGGGGGTTGGCACAGATACGCAGTATTTT
TRBD1	NA	TRBV5-4	TRBJ2-7	CASSPSGQGTYEQYF	TGTGCCAGCAGCCCATCGGGACAGGGGACCTACGAGCAGTACTTC
NA	NA	TRBV11-2	TRBJ2-3	CASSLGGGPADTQYF	TGTGCCAGCAGCTTAGGGGGGGGGCCTGCAGATACGCAGTATTTT
NA	NA	TRBV5-1	TRBJ1-3	CASSLDGLSGNTIYF	TGCGCCAGCAGCTTGGACGGTCTCTCTGGAAACACCATATATTTT
TRBD2	NA	TRBV7-7	TRBJ2-2	CASSSGGATGELFF	TGTGCCAGCAGCTCCGGGGGGGCCACCGGGGAGCTGTTTTTT
TRBD1	NA	TRBV19	TRBJ1-5	CASSQGQGAQPQHF	TGTGCCAGTAGCCAAGGACAGGGGGCACAGCCCCAGCATTTT
TRBD1	NA	TRBV5-1	TRBJ1-4	CASSPSGQVGNEKLFF	TGCGCCAGCAGCCCTAGCGGACAGGTGGGCAATGAAAAACTGTTTTTT
NA	NA	TRBV6-5	TRBJ1-2	CASSPREGIYGYTF	TGTGCCAGCAGTCCCCGGGAAGGGATCTATGGCTACACCTTC
TRBD2	NA	TRBV5-6	TRBJ2-1	CASSLVAGRDEQFF	TGTGCCAGCAGCTTAGTAGCAGGGAGGGATGAGCAGTTCTTC
NA	NA	TRBV7-2	TRBJ1-4	CASSVWGNEKLFF	TGTGCCAGCAGCGTTTGGGGAAATGAAAAACTGTTTTTT
TRBD1	NA	TRBV6-5	TRBJ1-3	CASSPAGGSGNTIYF	TGTGCCAGCAGTCCCGCAGGGGGCTCTGGAAACACCATATATTTT
NA	NA	TRBV4-1	TRBJ2-4	CASSQPAPAGEAIAKNIQYF	TGCGCCAGCAGCCAACCGGCCCCAGCGGGCGAGGCAATAGCCAAAAACATTCAGTACTTC
NA	NA	TRBV6-4	TRBJ1-1	CASSVEGGFAEAFF	TGTGCCAGCAGTGTTGAGGGGGGTTTTGCTGAAGCTTTCTTT
TRBD1	NA	TRBV2	TRBJ2-7	CASRGGAGGTEQYF	TGTGCCAGCAGAGGAGGGGCAGGGGGCACCGAGCAGTACTTC
NA	NA	TRBV6-5	TRBJ2-7	CASSYSLLGSEYEQYF	TGTGCCAGCAGTTACTCGTTGCTGGGCTCGGAATACGAGCAGTACTTC